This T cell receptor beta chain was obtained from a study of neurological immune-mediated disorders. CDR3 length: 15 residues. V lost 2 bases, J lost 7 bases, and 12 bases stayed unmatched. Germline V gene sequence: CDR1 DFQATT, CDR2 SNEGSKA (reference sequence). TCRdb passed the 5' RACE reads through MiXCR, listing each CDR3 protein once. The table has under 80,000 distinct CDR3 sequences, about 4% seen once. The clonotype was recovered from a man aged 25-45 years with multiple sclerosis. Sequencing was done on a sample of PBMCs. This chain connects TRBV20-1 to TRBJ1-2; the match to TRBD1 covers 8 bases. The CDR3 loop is CSARILGQGRGGYTF. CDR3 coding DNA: TGCAGTGCTAGAATTCTAGGACAGGGTCGTGGTGGCTACACCTTC.